These T cell receptor beta chains were read from a single sample in a study of a mutant IDH1 vaccine in newly diagnosed glioma. Measured with immunoSEQ multiplex PCR; TCRdb has only the in-frame clones, and not every one. Here the sample spans under 45,000 clones, roughly 81% being singletons. For these TCRs, the target antigens are not known. The material sequenced was PBMCs, taken from a glioma patient whose treatment included an IDH1 peptide vaccine. All receptors come from a man aged 45-65 years with glioma. The CDR3 runs from the conserved cysteine through the conserved F or W. The D gene is left open where the match is weak. Where a row states a size, it is once, few, many or the class of an expanded clone; other rows omit it.

CDR3aa: CASSSTRVEAFF
CDR3nt: TGTGCCAGCAGCTCTACCAGGGTGGAAGCTTTCTTT
abundance: .
v_gene: TRBV7-9
j_gene: TRBJ1-1
d_gene: .

CDR3aa: CASSLGRNNYGYTF
CDR3nt: TGTGCCAGTAGTCTGGGACGAAATAACTATGGCTACACCTTC
abundance: .
v_gene: TRBV19
j_gene: TRBJ1-2
d_gene: .

CDR3aa: CASSLSATQPQHF
CDR3nt: TGTGCCAGCAGTTTATCTGCCACTCAGCCCCAGCATTTT
abundance: few
v_gene: TRBV27
j_gene: TRBJ1-5
d_gene: .

CDR3aa: CASRGDSGGLYEQYF
CDR3nt: TGCGCCAGCAGGGGGGACAGTGGGGGACTCTACGAGCAGTACTTC
abundance: .
v_gene: TRBV5-1
j_gene: TRBJ2-7
d_gene: .

CDR3aa: CASSPLWDRGRGGTEAFF
CDR3nt: TGTGCCAGCAGTCCCCTGTGGGACAGGGGGCGCGGAGGCACTGAAGCTTTCTTT
abundance: .
v_gene: TRBV2
j_gene: TRBJ1-1
d_gene: TRBD1

CDR3aa: CASSTGTVNTEAFF
CDR3nt: TGTGCCAGCAGTACCGGGACAGTGAACACTGAAGCTTTCTTT
abundance: .
v_gene: TRBV2
j_gene: TRBJ1-1
d_gene: TRBD1

CDR3aa: CASSETSEQYF
CDR3nt: TGTGCCAGCAGTGAGACAAGCGAGCAGTACTTC
abundance: .
v_gene: TRBV6-1
j_gene: TRBJ2-7
d_gene: .

CDR3aa: CAISETDRATGELFF
CDR3nt: TGTGCCATCAGTGAAACGGACAGGGCCACCGGGGAGCTGTTTTTT
abundance: once
v_gene: TRBV10-3
j_gene: TRBJ2-2
d_gene: TRBD1

CDR3aa: CASSRVSVPNLMSGELFF
CDR3nt: TGTGCCAGCAGCCGGGTTTCGGTTCCCAATCTAATGAGCGGGGAGCTGTTTTTT
abundance: .
v_gene: TRBV7-8
j_gene: TRBJ2-2
d_gene: .

CDR3aa: CASYGQGIISYEQYF
CDR3nt: TGTGCCAGCTATGGACAGGGGATAATCTCCTACGAGCAGTACTTC
abundance: once
v_gene: TRBV28
j_gene: TRBJ2-7
d_gene: TRBD1

CDR3aa: CASSGTGGWNTGELFF
CDR3nt: TGCGCCAGCAGCGGGACAGGGGGCTGGAACACCGGGGAGCTGTTTTTT
abundance: .
v_gene: TRBV5-1
j_gene: TRBJ2-2
d_gene: TRBD1

CDR3aa: CASSRTGGGPYNEQFF
CDR3nt: TGTGCCAGTAGTAGGACCGGGGGGGGACCCTACAATGAGCAGTTCTTC
abundance: .
v_gene: TRBV19
j_gene: TRBJ2-1
d_gene: TRBD2

CDR3aa: CASRLVMNTEAFF
CDR3nt: TGCGCCAGCAGGCTAGTTATGAACACTGAAGCTTTCTTT
abundance: few
v_gene: TRBV5-1
j_gene: TRBJ1-1
d_gene: .

CDR3aa: CASSAPRGPFSYEQYF
CDR3nt: TGTGCCAGCAGCGCGCCCAGGGGACCTTTCTCCTACGAGCAGTACTTC
abundance: .
v_gene: TRBV7-9
j_gene: TRBJ2-7
d_gene: .

CDR3aa: CASSQTQGNGYTF
CDR3nt: TGTGCCAGCTCACAAACACAGGGAAATGGCTACACCTTC
abundance: .
v_gene: TRBV18
j_gene: TRBJ1-2
d_gene: .

CDR3aa: CASPREEKLFF
CDR3nt: TGTGCCAGCCCCCGTGAGGAAAAACTGTTTTTT
abundance: .
v_gene: TRBV6-6
j_gene: TRBJ1-4
d_gene: .

CDR3aa: CASSLDRGRTEAFF
CDR3nt: TGTGCCAGCAGCTTAGATCGGGGGAGGACTGAAGCTTTCTTT
abundance: .
v_gene: TRBV11-2
j_gene: TRBJ1-1
d_gene: .

CDR3aa: CSVEDQGANYIQYF
CDR3nt: TGCAGCGTTGAAGATCAGGGGGCTAATTACATTCAGTACTTC
abundance: .
v_gene: TRBV29-1
j_gene: TRBJ2-4
d_gene: TRBD1

CDR3aa: CASSGTGEVTEAFF
CDR3nt: TGTGCCAGCAGTGGGACAGGAGAGGTCACTGAAGCTTTCTTT
abundance: few
v_gene: TRBV5-6
j_gene: TRBJ1-1
d_gene: TRBD1

CDR3aa: CASSFTGRDTEAFF
CDR3nt: TGCGCCAGCAGCTTCACAGGGAGGGACACTGAAGCTTTCTTT
abundance: few
v_gene: TRBV5-1
j_gene: TRBJ1-1
d_gene: .

CDR3aa: CSVLGGGLERRYEQYF
CDR3nt: TGCAGCGTCCTTGGCGGTGGGCTTGAGAGAAGGTACGAGCAGTACTTC
abundance: few
v_gene: TRBV29-1
j_gene: TRBJ2-7
d_gene: .

CDR3aa: CASNYLTSGVADTQYF
CDR3nt: TGCGCCAGCAACTACCTCACTAGCGGGGTCGCAGATACGCAGTATTTT
abundance: few
v_gene: TRBV5-1
j_gene: TRBJ2-3
d_gene: TRBD2

CDR3aa: CASSFAQGLTDTQYF
CDR3nt: TGTGCCAGCAGCTTCGCGCAGGGGTTAACAGATACGCAGTATTTT
abundance: .
v_gene: TRBV7-2
j_gene: TRBJ2-3
d_gene: .

CDR3aa: CASADRTSGANVLTF
CDR3nt: TGTGCCAGTGCGGACAGAACCTCTGGGGCCAACGTCCTGACTTTC
abundance: .
v_gene: TRBV6-1
j_gene: TRBJ2-6
d_gene: .

CDR3aa: CASSQPTRGNTEAFF
CDR3nt: TGCGCCAGCAGCCAACCTACCAGGGGGAACACTGAAGCTTTCTTT
abundance: .
v_gene: TRBV4-1
j_gene: TRBJ1-1
d_gene: .

CDR3aa: CASSRGQGVNTEAFF
CDR3nt: TGTGCCAGCAGCCGAGGACAGGGGGTGAACACTGAAGCTTTCTTT
abundance: .
v_gene: TRBV5-4
j_gene: TRBJ1-1
d_gene: TRBD1

CDR3aa: CASSLDLGEHEQYF
CDR3nt: TGTGCCAGCAGCTTGGACTTAGGCGAACACGAGCAGTACTTC
abundance: .
v_gene: TRBV5-4
j_gene: TRBJ2-7
d_gene: .

CDR3aa: CAWTGGRTEAFF
CDR3nt: TGTGCCTGGACCGGGGGAAGGACTGAAGCTTTCTTT
abundance: few
v_gene: TRBV30
j_gene: TRBJ1-1
d_gene: .

CDR3aa: CASSPEAVNSPLHF
CDR3nt: TGCGCCAGCAGCCCCGAGGCGGTTAATTCACCCCTCCACTTT
abundance: .
v_gene: TRBV5-1
j_gene: TRBJ1-6
d_gene: .

CDR3aa: CASTLAGNYEQYF
CDR3nt: TGTGCCAGCACTTTGGCGGGGAACTACGAGCAGTACTTC
abundance: .
v_gene: TRBV28
j_gene: TRBJ2-7
d_gene: .

CDR3aa: CASSLAESSNQPQHF
CDR3nt: TGTGCCAGCAGCTTAGCGGAGAGTAGCAATCAGCCCCAGCATTTT
abundance: .
v_gene: TRBV7-8
j_gene: TRBJ1-5
d_gene: .

CDR3aa: CATSEGALSFNEQFF
CDR3nt: TGTGCCACCAGTGAGGGCGCGCTAAGTTTCAATGAGCAGTTCTTC
abundance: .
v_gene: TRBV15
j_gene: TRBJ2-1
d_gene: .

CDR3aa: CASSAGPGANVLTF
CDR3nt: TGTGCCAGCAGTGCAGGTCCCGGGGCCAACGTCCTGACTTTC
abundance: .
v_gene: TRBV6-1
j_gene: TRBJ2-6
d_gene: .

CDR3aa: CASSRTGLGEKLFF
CDR3nt: TGTGCCAGCAGCCGGACAGGCCTAGGAGAAAAACTGTTTTTT
abundance: .
v_gene: TRBV9
j_gene: TRBJ1-4
d_gene: TRBD1

CDR3aa: CASKAGGGQNTEAFF
CDR3nt: TGTGCCAGCAAGGCCGGGGGGGGGCAGAACACTGAAGCTTTCTTT
abundance: .
v_gene: TRBV28
j_gene: TRBJ1-1
d_gene: .

CDR3aa: CASSLKGGYSPYNEQFF
CDR3nt: TGTGCCAGCAGCTTAAAGGGGGGGTACTCTCCTTACAATGAGCAGTTCTTC
abundance: .
v_gene: TRBV7-3
j_gene: TRBJ2-1
d_gene: .

CDR3aa: CASSLRGGQNTEAFF
CDR3nt: TGCGCCAGCAGCTTGCGGGGGGGTCAGAACACTGAAGCTTTCTTT
abundance: .
v_gene: TRBV5-1
j_gene: TRBJ1-1
d_gene: .

CDR3aa: CASSTQQGYEQFF
CDR3nt: TGTGCCAGCAGTACCCAACAGGGGTATGAGCAGTTCTTC
abundance: .
v_gene: TRBV27
j_gene: TRBJ2-1
d_gene: TRBD1